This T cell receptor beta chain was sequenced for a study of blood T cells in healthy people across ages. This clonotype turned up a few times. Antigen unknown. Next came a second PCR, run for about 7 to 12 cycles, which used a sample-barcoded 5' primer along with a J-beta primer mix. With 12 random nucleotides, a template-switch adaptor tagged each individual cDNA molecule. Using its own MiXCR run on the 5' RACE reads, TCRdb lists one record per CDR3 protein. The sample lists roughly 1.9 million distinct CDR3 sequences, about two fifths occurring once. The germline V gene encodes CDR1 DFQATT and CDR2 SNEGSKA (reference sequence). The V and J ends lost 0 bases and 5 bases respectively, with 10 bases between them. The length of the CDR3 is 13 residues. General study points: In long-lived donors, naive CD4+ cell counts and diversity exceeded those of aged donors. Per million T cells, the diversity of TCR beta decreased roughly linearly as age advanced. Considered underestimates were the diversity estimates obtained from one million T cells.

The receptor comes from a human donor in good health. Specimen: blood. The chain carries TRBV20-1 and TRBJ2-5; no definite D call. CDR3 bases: TGCAGTGCTAGAGATAACGGCGTGGAGACCCAGTACTTC. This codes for CSARDNGVETQYF.